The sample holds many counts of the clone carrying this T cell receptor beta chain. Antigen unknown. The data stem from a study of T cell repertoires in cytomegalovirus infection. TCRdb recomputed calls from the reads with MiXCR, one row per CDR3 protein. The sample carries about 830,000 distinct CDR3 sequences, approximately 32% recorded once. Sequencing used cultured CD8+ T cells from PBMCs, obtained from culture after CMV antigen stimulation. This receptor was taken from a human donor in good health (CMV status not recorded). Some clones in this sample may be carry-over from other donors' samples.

CDR3 sequence: CASSEPGRGRHDTQYF. The CDR3 DNA reads TGTGCCAGCAGTGAACCTGGGAGGGGGCGGCATGATACGCAGTATTTT. The chain links TRBV6-1 to TRBJ2-3; D possibly uses TRBD1 or TRBD2 (7 bases each). There are 16 residues in the CDR3. CDR1 is MNHNS, CDR2 SASEGT, per germline. V shed 2 bases and J shed 6 bases, with 18 bases lying between them.